This T cell receptor beta chain was identified in a study of tumor-infiltrating lymphocytes in glioblastoma multiforme. Three nested ARM-PCR rounds with V-beta and C-beta primers built TCRB libraries. A C-beta primer primed TCRB cDNA from roughly 0.51 ug RNA. TCRdb re-derived calls from the multiplex PCR reads in MiXCR, one entry per CDR3 protein. Of almost 15,000 distinct CDR3 sequences listed, over 55% are singletons. Germline CDR1 reads SQVTM; CDR2 reads ANQGSEA. The CDR3 length is 12 residues. Trimming stripped 4 bases from V and 8 bases from J, with 14 bases between. The gene calls are TRBV29-1 and TRBJ1-2; D gene unclear. Sequencing was performed on brain tumor tissue. The clonotype originates from a male donor with glioblastoma. The CDR3 loop is CSVGEGGDGYTF. DNA of the CDR3: TGCAGCGTTGGGGAGGGTGGAGACGGCTACACCTTC.